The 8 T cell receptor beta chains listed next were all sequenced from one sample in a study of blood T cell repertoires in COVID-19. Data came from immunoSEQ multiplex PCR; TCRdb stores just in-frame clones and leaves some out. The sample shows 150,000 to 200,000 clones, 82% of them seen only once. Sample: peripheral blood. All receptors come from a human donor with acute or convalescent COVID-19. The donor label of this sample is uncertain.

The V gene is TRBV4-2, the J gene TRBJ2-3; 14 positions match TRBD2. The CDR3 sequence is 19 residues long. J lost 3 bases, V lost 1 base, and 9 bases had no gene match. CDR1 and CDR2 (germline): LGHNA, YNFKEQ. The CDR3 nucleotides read TGTGCCAGCAGCCAAGGACTAGCGGGAGGGTCCCTTGGGACAGATACGCAGTATTTT. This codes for CASSQGLAGGSLGTDTQYF.

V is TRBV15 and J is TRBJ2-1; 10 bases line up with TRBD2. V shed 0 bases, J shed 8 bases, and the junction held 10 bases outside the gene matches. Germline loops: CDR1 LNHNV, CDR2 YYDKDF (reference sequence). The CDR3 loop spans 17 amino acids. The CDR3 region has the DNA TGTGCCACCAGCAGAGACCCAGCGGGAGGGCCGCTCGATGAGCAGTTCTTC. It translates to CATSRDPAGGPLDEQFF.

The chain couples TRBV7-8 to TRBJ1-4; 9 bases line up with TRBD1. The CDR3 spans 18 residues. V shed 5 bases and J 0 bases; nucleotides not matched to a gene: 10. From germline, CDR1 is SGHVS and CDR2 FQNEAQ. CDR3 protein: CASSRSTGGLATNEKLFF. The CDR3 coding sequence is TGTGCCAGCAGCAGATCGACAGGGGGGCTAGCAACTAATGAAAAACTGTTTTTT.

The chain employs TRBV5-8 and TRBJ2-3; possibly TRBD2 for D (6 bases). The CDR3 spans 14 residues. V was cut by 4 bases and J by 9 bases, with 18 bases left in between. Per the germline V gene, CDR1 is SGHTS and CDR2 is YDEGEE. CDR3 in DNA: TGTGCCAGCAGCGCGGGACGTAACACTAGGACGCAGTATTTT. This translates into CASSAGRNTRTQYF.

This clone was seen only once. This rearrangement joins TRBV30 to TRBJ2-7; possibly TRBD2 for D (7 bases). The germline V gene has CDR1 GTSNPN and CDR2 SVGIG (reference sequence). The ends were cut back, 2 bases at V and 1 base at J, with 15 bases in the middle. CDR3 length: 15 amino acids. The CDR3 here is CAWSIGGGLSYEQYF. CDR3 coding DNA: TGTGCCTGGAGTATTGGGGGGGGCTTGTCCTACGAGCAGTACTTC.

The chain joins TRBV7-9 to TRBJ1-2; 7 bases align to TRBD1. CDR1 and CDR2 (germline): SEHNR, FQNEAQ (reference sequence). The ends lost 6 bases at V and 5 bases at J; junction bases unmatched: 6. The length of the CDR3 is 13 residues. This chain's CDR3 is CASSRDSYYGYTF. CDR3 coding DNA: TGTGCCAGCAGTCGGGACAGCTATTATGGCTACACCTTC.

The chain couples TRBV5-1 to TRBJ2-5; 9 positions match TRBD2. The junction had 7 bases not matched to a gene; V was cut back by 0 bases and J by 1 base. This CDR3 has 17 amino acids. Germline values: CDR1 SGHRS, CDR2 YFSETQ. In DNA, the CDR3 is TGCGCCAGCAGCTTGGGGATTAGCGGGAGTGGCCAAGAGACCCAGTACTTC. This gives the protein CASSLGISGSGQETQYF. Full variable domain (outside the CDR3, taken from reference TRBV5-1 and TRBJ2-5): KAGVTQTPRYLIKTRGQQVTLSCSPISGHRSVSWYQQTPGQGLQFLFEYFSETQRNKGNFPGRFSGRQFSNSRSEMNVSTLELGDSALYLCASSLGISGSGQETQYFGPGTRLLVL.

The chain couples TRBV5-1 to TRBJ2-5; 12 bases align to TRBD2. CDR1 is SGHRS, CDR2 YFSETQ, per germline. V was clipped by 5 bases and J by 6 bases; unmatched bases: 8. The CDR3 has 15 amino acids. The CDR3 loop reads CASRATSGSVKTQYF. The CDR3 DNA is TGCGCCAGCAGGGCGACTAGCGGGAGTGTAAAGACCCAGTACTTC.